This T cell receptor beta chain appears in the sequencing data of a study of vaccination effects on CD4 cells after COVID-19. Study background: Two doses of BNT162b2 or mRNA-1273 vaccine were administered to participants.

This clone was recorded only once. Its antigen is currently unknown. The CDR3 is 13 residues long. With 5 bases removed from V and 2 bases from J, the gap between germline ends came to 6 bases. CDR1 is SGHTA, CDR2 FQGTGA, per germline. Clones were read by immunoSEQ multiplex PCR, and TCRdb kept only the in-frame ones, dropping some. This table has 8,500 to 13,000 clones, roughly 70% appearing once. Prior to sequencing, the ViraFEST assay stimulated PBMC with viral peptide pools, which expanded the antigen-specific CD4+ T cells. After less than twelve days in culture, the CD4+ T cells were isolated. The TCR originated in a human donor who received a COVID-19 vaccine. The specimen comprised CD4+ T cells from PBMCs cultured with HCoV-229E spike peptides, sampled before COVID-19 vaccination. The J gene is TRBJ2-2, the V gene TRBV7-3; D is ambiguous. The DNA of the CDR3 is TGTGCCAGCAGCCCTGGCAACACCGGGGAGCTGTTTTTT. This translates into CASSPGNTGELFF.